These 6 T cell receptor beta chains were sequenced from one sample in a study of shared clonotypes between healthy human individuals. TCRdb's table, derived via immunoSEQ multiplex PCR, lists solely in-frame clones and lacks some. The sample carries over 2 million clones, less than 95% recorded once. Naive CD8 cells were CD45RO-negative, positively selected for CCR7, excluding terminally differentiated effector memory CD45RA+ cells. The sample was naive CD8+ T cells sorted from blood. These receptors came from a man aged 18 to 30 in good health.

J is TRBJ2-7 and V is TRBV9; D is possibly TRBD1 or TRBD2 (7 bases each). Germline V gives CDR1 SGDLS, CDR2 YYNGEE. Trimming left V 4 bases short and J 5 bases short, with 16 bases between. The CDR3 length is 14 residues. For the CDR3, the DNA is TGTGCCAGCAGCCCTTGGGAGGGGGCCGACGAGCAGTACTTC. This translates into CASSPWEGADEQYF.

The gene calls are TRBV7-6 and TRBJ2-7; TRBD2 is a possible D gene (6 bases). CDR1 and CDR2 from the germline V gene are SGHVS and FNYEAQ. CDR3 length: 18 amino acids. V shed 0 bases and J shed 0 bases, with 18 bases lying between them. DNA of the CDR3: TGTGCCAGCAGCTTAGCGACAAGCTGGCGGGGTAGCTCCTACGAGCAGTACTTC. It codes for CASSLATSWRGSSYEQYF.

The chain employs TRBV19 and TRBJ1-2, with 8 bases aligning to TRBD1. V trimming: 1 base; J trimming: 2 bases; junction bases outside the gene matches: 0. Looked up from germline, CDR1 is LNHDA and CDR2 is SQIVND (reference sequence). The CDR3 has 14 residues. The CDR3 DNA is TGTGCCAGTAGTATAGGACAGGGGAACTATGGCTACACCTTC. Amino acids: CASSIGQGNYGYTF. Using reference TRBV19 and TRBJ1-2 for the parts outside the CDR3, the full variable domain is DGGITQSPKYLFRKEGQNVTLSCEQNLNHDAMYWYRQDPGQGLRLIYYSQIVNDFQKGDIAEGYSVSREKKESFPLTVTSAQKNPTAFYLCASSIGQGNYGYTFGSGTRLTVV.

The chain recombines TRBV7-9 with TRBJ2-7, with TRBD1 identical over 7 bases. The CDR3 runs to 14 residues. The germline gives CDR1 SEHNR, CDR2 FQNEAQ (reference sequence). J lost 5 bases, V lost 4 bases, and 8 bases had no gene match. CDR3 coding DNA: TGTGCCAGCAGCTCCTCCGACAGGGTCAACGAGCAGTACTTC. Translating it yields CASSSSDRVNEQYF.

V gene TRBV5-1 combines with J gene TRBJ2-7, with 9 bases fitting TRBD1. Germline V gene data show CDR1 as SGHRS and CDR2 as YFSETQ. The CDR3 length is 14 residues. V shed 4 bases, J shed 2 bases, and the junction held 4 bases outside the gene matches. CDR3 in amino acids: CASSTRTGAYEQYF. The CDR3 nucleotides read TGCGCCAGCAGCACGAGGACAGGGGCCTACGAGCAGTACTTC. The full variable domain, in which reference TRBV5-1 and TRBJ2-7 provide the parts outside the CDR3, is KAGVTQTPRYLIKTRGQQVTLSCSPISGHRSVSWYQQTPGQGLQFLFEYFSETQRNKGNFPGRFSGRQFSNSRSEMNVSTLELGDSALYLCASSTRTGAYEQYFGPGTRLTVT.

Turning to this clone: Other DNA sequences in this specimen translate into the identical CDR3. The rearrangement links TRBV5-4 to TRBJ2-2; D is possibly TRBD1 or TRBD2 (6 bases each). CDR1 SGHNT and CDR2 YYREEE come from the germline V gene (reference sequence). The CDR3 spans 16 residues. Trimming took off 0 bases at V and 2 bases at J, with 11 bases between the two ends. CDR3 in amino acids: CASSLVSGANTGELFF. DNA of the CDR3: TGTGCCAGCAGCTTGGTATCGGGGGCCAACACCGGGGAGCTGTTTTTT.